This T cell receptor beta chain was recovered during a study of graft-versus-host responses after intestinal transplantation. Study context: Following induction with anti-thymocyte globulin, all recipients were given tacrolimus and steroids for about three years.

General observations from the study: The marrow of recipients harbored GvH clones, and ileum or blood showed some of them first.

This CDR3 is 14 amino acids long. V lost 8 bases and J lost 1, with 15 bases in between. The germline gives CDR1 SNHLY, CDR2 FYNNEI. Measured with immunoSEQ multiplex PCR; TCRdb has only the in-frame clones, and not every one. The sample carries under 90,000 clones, about 90% recorded once. In regard to this clone: Its target is not known.

The sample in question was PBMCs, obtained 98 days after intestinal transplantation. V is TRBV2 and J is TRBJ2-7; D ambiguous. This receptor was taken from a human patient who received an intestinal transplant, so some T cells may come from the graft donor. The CDR3 DNA follows: TGTGCCAGCGAACCCGCGGATCCTTCCTACGAGCAGTACTTC. Translating it yields CASEPADPSYEQYF.